This paragraph covers one TCR beta chain sequence. V lost 0 bases, J lost 1 base, and 10 bases lay in between. Germline CDR1 and CDR2: SGDLS and YYNGEE. The CDR3 is 16 amino acids. Generated by immunoSEQ multiplex PCR, the TCRdb table keeps only in-frame clones and is missing some. This sample has tens of thousands of clones, with roughly 90% found just once. This sample is part of a study of blood T cell repertoires in COVID-19. The clonotype comes from a woman aged 50 to 65 with active or convalescent COVID-19. Sequenced sample: peripheral blood. The chain recombines TRBV9 with TRBJ2-2, with a weak D call TRBD2 (6 bases). This CDR3 is CASSVEARGNTGELFF. CDR3 in DNA: TGTGCCAGCAGCGTAGAAGCGCGGGGGAACACCGGGGAGCTGTTTTTT.